Listed here are 27 T cell receptor beta chains from one sample, sequenced in a study of blood T cell repertoires in COVID-19. Assay used: immunoSEQ multiplex PCR; TCRdb lists only in-frame clones, some missing. The table has 150,000 to 200,000 clones, less than 85% seen once. Sequenced material: PBMCs or T cells enriched from blood (not recorded which). The source is a man aged 45-65 years who had recovered from COVID-19.

Details on this clone: This sample includes further DNA sequences coding for the same CDR3. The V gene is TRBV5-6, the J gene TRBJ2-7; the D is unclear. V was clipped by 4 bases and J by 0 bases, with 17 bases between them. The CDR3 is made up of 16 amino acids. CDR1 and CDR2 from the germline V gene are SGHDT and YYEEEE. The CDR3, as DNA: TGTGCCAGCAGCCCCACATCCAGTTTTCGCTCCTACGAGCAGTACTTC. Its translation: CASSPTSSFRSYEQYF.

As DNA, the CDR3 is TGTGCCAGCAGTCCCCAGGCCCATGGCTACACCTTC. Translating it yields CASSPQAHGYTF. The chain employs TRBV28 and TRBJ1-2; D gene ambiguous. The germline V gene encodes CDR1 MDHEN and CDR2 SYDVKM. Deletions cut 5 bases from V and 6 bases from J, with 10 bases between. The CDR3 runs 12 residues.

The J gene is TRBJ2-7, the V gene TRBV3-1 (or the pseudogene TRBV3-2), with TRBD1 identical over 8 bases. Germline CDR1 is LGHDT and CDR2 is YNNKEL (reference sequence). The CDR3 is 15 amino acids. V gave up 3 bases and J gave up 0 bases; unmatched junction bases: 4. The chain's CDR3 is CASSQGTGNSYEQYF. CDR3 in DNA: TGTGCCAGCAGCCAGGGGACAGGAAACTCCTACGAGCAGTACTTC.

The chain combines TRBV5-1 with TRBJ1-3; D remains unclear. Trimming left V 0 bases short and J 0 bases short, with 13 bases between. Per germline, CDR1 SGHRS and CDR2 YFSETQ. The CDR3 is 17 residues long. CDR3 region: CASSLGSGGSSGNTIYF. For the CDR3, the DNA is TGCGCCAGCAGCTTGGGGTCTGGAGGTTCCTCTGGAAACACCATATATTTT.

The J gene is TRBJ1-1, the V gene TRBV18; D is unclear. Germline V gene data show CDR1 as KGHSH and CDR2 as LQKENI. Trimming stripped 0 bases from V and 3 bases from J, with 5 bases between. The CDR3 runs to 13 residues. The CDR3 DNA reads as TGTGCCAGCTCACCACCCGGAGACACTGAAGCTTTCTTT. Amino acids: CASSPPGDTEAFF.

V usage is TRBV27 and J usage is TRBJ2-5; tentative D call: TRBD1 (6 bases). The ends were cut back, 5 bases at V and 2 bases at J, with 21 bases in the middle. Per germline, CDR1 MNHEY and CDR2 SMNVEV (reference sequence). The CDR3 is 17 residues long. CDR3 coding DNA: TGTGCCAGCAGTCCATGGATTACAGGGCACGGACAAGAGACCCAGTACTTC. Encoded protein: CASSPWITGHGQETQYF.

This chain uses TRBV27 with TRBJ1-2, with TRBD1 identical over 8 bases. Germline CDR1 and CDR2: MNHEY and SMNVEV (reference sequence). The CDR3 spans 14 residues. Trimming removed 4 bases from V and 8 bases from J; junction bases left unmatched: 9. The CDR3 DNA sequence: TGTGCCAGCAGTTCAACGCCAGGGGGCCGAGGCTACACCTTC. Translating it yields CASSSTPGGRGYTF.

The rearrangement uses TRBV4-1 and TRBJ1-1; D possibly corresponds to TRBD1 (6 bases). The CDR3 sequence is 16 residues long. The V end lost 1 base, the J end lost 3 bases, and 15 bases lay between the germline ends. Germline V lookup: CDR1 MGHRA, CDR2 YSYEKL. CDR3 loop: CASSQVFRGLDTEAFF. The DNA of the CDR3 is TGCGCCAGCAGCCAAGTTTTCAGGGGTTTGGACACTGAAGCTTTCTTT.

The rearrangement uses TRBV5-1 and TRBJ1-5; D may be TRBD1 (5 bases). Germline CDR1 SGHRS, CDR2 YFSETQ. V gave up 3 bases and J gave up 2 bases, with 9 bases separating them. This CDR3 region has 14 residues. The CDR3 nucleotides are TGCGCCAGCAGCTGGGGGGAGGGCAATCAGCCCCAGCATTTT. It yields the protein CASSWGEGNQPQHF.

This CDR3 reads CASSLDSGQGAKNIQYF. CDR3 nucleotide sequence: TGTGCCAGCAGCTTAGACTCGGGACAGGGGGCCAAAAACATTCAGTACTTC. The chain is built from TRBV7-2 and TRBJ2-4; 10 positions agree with TRBD1. This CDR3 spans 17 amino acids. In germline, CDR1 is SGHTA, CDR2 FQGNSA. The junction had 4 bases not matched to a gene; V was cut back by 1 base and J by 1 base.

As for this clone: Because the CDR3's place on the DNA is in doubt, the DNA is left out and the CDR3 is given as listed by TCRdb. The rearrangement joins TRBV6-5 to TRBJ1-2; the listed D gene, TRBD1, was not tested against the DNA. Germline values: CDR1 MNHEY, CDR2 SVGAGI. Ends included, the CDR3 has 14 residues. The CDR3 reads CASILAGGSYGYTF.

This clone was found a few times. J is TRBJ2-2 and V is TRBV27; perhaps TRBD2 as D (6 bases). The germline V gene has CDR1 MNHEY and CDR2 SMNVEV (reference sequence). This CDR3 has 13 amino acids. V was clipped by 8 bases and J by 5 bases, with 12 bases between them. DNA for the CDR3: TGTGCCAGCTCGGCGGGGCGGACCGGGGAGCTGTTTTTT. It codes for CASSAGRTGELFF.

V is TRBV2 and J is TRBJ2-7; 11 bases match TRBD2. The CDR3 covers 17 residues. The J segment lost 0 bases and the V segment lost 5 bases, leaving 9 bases of the junction unmatched. Germline V gives CDR1 SNHLY, CDR2 FYNNEI. CDR3 loop: CASSFKTSGDFSYEQYF. For the CDR3, the DNA is TGTGCCAGCAGTTTTAAGACTAGCGGGGATTTCTCCTACGAGCAGTACTTC.

In regard to this clone: The same CDR3 arises from other DNA sequences in this sample as well. This rearrangement joins TRBV19 to TRBJ1-5; 7 nucleotides match TRBD1. CDR1 is LNHDA and CDR2 is SQIVND in the germline V gene (reference sequence). The CDR3 totals 16 residues. The ends lost 4 bases at V and 0 bases at J; junction bases unmatched: 6. CDR3 protein: CASSRRDRVSNQPQHF. The CDR3 DNA sequence: TGTGCCAGTAGTAGAAGGGACAGAGTTAGCAATCAGCCCCAGCATTTT.

The chain carries TRBV19 and TRBJ1-6; D is uncertain. V dropped 7 bases and J dropped 2 bases, with 12 bases sitting between them. This CDR3 is built from 15 residues. The germline gives CDR1 LNHDA, CDR2 SQIVND (reference sequence). The CDR3 reads CASTDAGTYNSPLHF. The CDR3 DNA reads TGTGCCAGTACGGACGCGGGGACCTATAATTCACCCCTCCACTTT.

In its sample, this clone was seen once. CDR3 protein: CASSRQGTGELFF. The CDR3 DNA sequence: TGTGCCAGCTCACGGCAGGGCACCGGGGAGCTGTTTTTT. This rearrangement joins TRBV18 to TRBJ2-2; D perhaps matches TRBD1 (5 bases). There are 13 residues in the CDR3. The V and J ends lost 4 bases and 4 bases respectively, with 7 bases between them. Germline V gene lookup returns CDR1 KGHSH and CDR2 LQKENI.

This clone was detected a few times. This sequence joins TRBV6-6 and TRBJ1-1; no reliable D call. V was shortened by 5 bases and J by 4 bases, with 20 bases between the two germline ends. This CDR3 contains 16 residues. CDR1 MNHNY and CDR2 SVGAGI come from the germline V gene (reference sequence). DNA for the CDR3: TGTGCCAGCAGTCGATTGGGTGGGCGCGTTAGCACTGAAGCTTTCTTT. Its translation: CASSRLGGRVSTEAFF.

This rearrangement joins TRBV7-2 to TRBJ2-3, with D maybe TRBD1 (7 bases). The CDR3 length is 17 residues. The V and J ends lost 5 bases and 0 bases respectively, with 18 bases between them. Per the germline V gene, CDR1 is SGHTA and CDR2 is FQGNSA. CDR3 protein: CASSPGGLFTSTDTQYF. DNA for the CDR3: TGTGCCAGCAGCCCAGGGGGGCTCTTTACTAGCACAGATACGCAGTATTTT.

V usage is TRBV14 and J usage is TRBJ1-2, with a weak D call TRBD1 (5 bases). The CDR3 is made up of 15 amino acids. Germline V gene lookup returns CDR1 SGHDN and CDR2 FVKESK. V shed 1 base and J shed 1 base, with 10 bases lying between them. The CDR3 DNA is TGTGCCAGCAGCCAAGTGCACAGGAGTAACTATGGCTACACCTTC. Amino acid sequence: CASSQVHRSNYGYTF.

The chain is built from TRBV5-6 and TRBJ2-7; 7 nucleotides line up with TRBD2. The germline CDR1 and CDR2 sequences are SGHDT and YYEEEE. The CDR3 covers 18 residues. V trimming: 5 bases; J trimming: 2 bases; junction bases outside the gene matches: 19. CDR3 nucleotide sequence: TGTGCCAGCAGTCCAATTGGAATGGCTAGCGGTGATCCCTACGAGCAGTACTTC. Protein sequence: CASSPIGMASGDPYEQYF.

This rearrangement joins TRBV18 to TRBJ1-1; 9 nucleotides agree with TRBD1. The ends lost 4 bases at V and 4 bases at J; junction bases unmatched: 7. CDR1 and CDR2 from the germline V gene are KGHSH and LQKENI. CDR3 length: 15 amino acids. In DNA, the CDR3 is TGTGCCAGCTCACTACAGGGGGCCGTTGTCACTGAAGCTTTCTTT. It is translated as CASSLQGAVVTEAFF.

The rearrangement links TRBV4-1 to TRBJ1-5, with TRBD1 matching over 7 bases. J was trimmed by 3 bases and V by 3 bases; bases with no gene match: 8. From germline, CDR1 is MGHRA and CDR2 YSYEKL. The CDR3 extends over 16 amino acids. DNA for the CDR3: TGCGCCAGCAGCCAGACACCGGGACAGAACAATCAGCCCCAGCATTTT. This translates into CASSQTPGQNNQPQHF.

J is TRBJ2-2 and V is TRBV7-9, with 8 bases identical to TRBD1. This CDR3 region has 14 residues. V was pared by 5 bases and J by 9 bases, with 8 bases of the junction left unmatched. Germline values: CDR1 SEHNR, CDR2 FQNEAQ (reference sequence). CDR3 region: CASSPTGGSRELFF. For the CDR3, the DNA is TGTGCCAGCAGCCCCACAGGGGGGAGCCGGGAGCTGTTTTTT.

The chain has TRBV15 and TRBJ2-3, with D perhaps TRBD2 (6 bases). Germline lookup yields CDR1 LNHNV and CDR2 YYDKDF (reference sequence). Trimming took off 0 bases at V and 2 bases at J, with 9 bases between the two ends. CDR3 size: 15 residues. CDR3 nucleotide sequence: TGTGCCACCAGCAGAGACGGCGGGGTCACAGATACGCAGTATTTT. This sequence encodes CATSRDGGVTDTQYF.

This clone showed up just a few times. V usage is TRBV11-3 and J usage is TRBJ2-5; TRBD2 matches 7 bases. Per germline, CDR1 SGHNT and CDR2 YENEEA. The length of the CDR3 is 14 residues. V lost 4 bases and J lost 4; bases outside the gene matches: 6. The CDR3 loop reads CASSSRREGETQYF. CDR3 coding DNA: TGTGCCAGCAGCTCTCGGAGGGAGGGAGAGACCCAGTACTTC. Supplemented by reference TRBV11-3 and TRBJ2-5, the full variable domain reads EAGVVQSPRYKIIEKKQPVAFWCNPISGHNTLYWYLQNLGQGPELLIRYENEEAVDDSQLPKDRFSAERLKGVDSTLKIQPAELGDSAVYLCASSSRREGETQYFGPGTRLLVL.

The CDR3 loop reads CASSFESNTEAFF. CDR3 nucleotide sequence: TGCGCCAGCAGCTTCGAGTCGAACACTGAAGCTTTCTTT. J is TRBJ1-1 and V is TRBV5-1; no definite D call. The CDR3 is made up of 13 amino acids. Germline V lookup: CDR1 SGHRS, CDR2 YFSETQ. The V gene lost 2 bases and the J gene lost 1 base, with 6 bases spanning the gap. Full variable domain (rest looked up from reference TRBV5-1 and TRBJ1-1): KAGVTQTPRYLIKTRGQQVTLSCSPISGHRSVSWYQQTPGQGLQFLFEYFSETQRNKGNFPGRFSGRQFSNSRSEMNVSTLELGDSALYLCASSFESNTEAFFGQGTRLTVV.

The rearrangement uses TRBV6-5 and TRBJ2-3, with 9 positions matching TRBD2. The CDR3 is 14 residues long. Germline values: CDR1 MNHEY, CDR2 SVGAGI. J gave up 6 bases and V 7 bases, and 8 bases lay outside the gene matches. Here the CDR3 DNA reads TGTGCCAGCACTGGGCGGGGGGGCAGGGATACGCAGTATTTT. It is translated as CASTGRGGRDTQYF.